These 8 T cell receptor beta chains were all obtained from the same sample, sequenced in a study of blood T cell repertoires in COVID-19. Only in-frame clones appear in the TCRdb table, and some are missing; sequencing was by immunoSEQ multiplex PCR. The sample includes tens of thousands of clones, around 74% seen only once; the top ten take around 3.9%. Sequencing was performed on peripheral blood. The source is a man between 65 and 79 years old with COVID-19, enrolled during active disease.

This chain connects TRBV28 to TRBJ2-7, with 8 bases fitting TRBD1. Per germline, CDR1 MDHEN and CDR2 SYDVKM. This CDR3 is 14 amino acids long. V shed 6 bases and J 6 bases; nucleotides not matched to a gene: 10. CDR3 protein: CASRLFQGAGEQYF. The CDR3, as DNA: TGTGCCAGCAGACTCTTTCAGGGGGCAGGCGAGCAGTACTTC.

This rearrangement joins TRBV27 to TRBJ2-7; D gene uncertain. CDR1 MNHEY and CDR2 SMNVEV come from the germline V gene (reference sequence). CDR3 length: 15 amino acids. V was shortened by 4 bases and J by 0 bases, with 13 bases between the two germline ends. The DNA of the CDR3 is TGTGCCAGCAGTTGGCAGGCGTCGACCTCCTACGAGCAGTACTTC. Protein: CASSWQASTSYEQYF.

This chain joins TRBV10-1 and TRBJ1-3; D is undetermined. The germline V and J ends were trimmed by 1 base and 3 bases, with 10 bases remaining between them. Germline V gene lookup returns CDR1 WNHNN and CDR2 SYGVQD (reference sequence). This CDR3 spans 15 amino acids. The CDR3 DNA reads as TGCGCCAGCAGTGAGTTGTTCGGGAATGGAAACACCATATATTTT. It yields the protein CASSELFGNGNTIYF.

The CDR3 region has the DNA TGTGCCAGCAGTGCCCAGACTAGCGCGAACACCGGGGAGCTGTTTTTT. It specifies CASSAQTSANTGELFF. V gene TRBV25-1 combines with J gene TRBJ2-2; 8 positions agree with TRBD2. This CDR3 has 16 residues. Unmatched junction bases numbered 4, after V lost 4 bases and J lost 0 bases. Germline CDR1 MGHDK, CDR2 SYGVNS.

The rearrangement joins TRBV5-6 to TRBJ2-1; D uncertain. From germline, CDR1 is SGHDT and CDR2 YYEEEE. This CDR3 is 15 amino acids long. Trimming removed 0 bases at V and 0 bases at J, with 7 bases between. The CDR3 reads CASSLGRSSYNEQFF. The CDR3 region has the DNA TGTGCCAGCAGCTTGGGACGGAGCTCCTACAATGAGCAGTTCTTC.

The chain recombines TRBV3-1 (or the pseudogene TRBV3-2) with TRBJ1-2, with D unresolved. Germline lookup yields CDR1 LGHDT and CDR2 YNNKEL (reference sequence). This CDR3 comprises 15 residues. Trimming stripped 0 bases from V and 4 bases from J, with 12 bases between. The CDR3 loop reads CASSQDTRSFYGYTF. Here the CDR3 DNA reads TGTGCCAGCAGCCAAGATACGCGATCATTCTATGGCTACACCTTC.

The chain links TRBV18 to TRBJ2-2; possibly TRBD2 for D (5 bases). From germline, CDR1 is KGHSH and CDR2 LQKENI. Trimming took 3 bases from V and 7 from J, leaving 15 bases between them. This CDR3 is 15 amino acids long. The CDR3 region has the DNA TGTGCCAGCTCACCTTTAGGACTTCTGAGCGGGGAGCTGTTTTTT. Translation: CASSPLGLLSGELFF. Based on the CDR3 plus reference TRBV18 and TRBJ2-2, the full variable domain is NAGVMQNPRHLVRRRGQEARLRCSPMKGHSHVYWYRQLPEEGLKFMVYLQKENIIDESGMPKERFSAEFPKEGPSILRIQQVVRGDSAAYFCASSPLGLLSGELFFGEGSRLTVL.

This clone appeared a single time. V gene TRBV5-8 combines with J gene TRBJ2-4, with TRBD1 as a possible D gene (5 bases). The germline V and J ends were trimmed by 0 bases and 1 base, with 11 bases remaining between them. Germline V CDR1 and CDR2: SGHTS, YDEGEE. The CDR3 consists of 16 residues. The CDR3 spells CASSLDGAVAKNIQYF. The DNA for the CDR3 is TGTGCCAGCAGCTTGGATGGGGCCGTGGCCAAAAACATTCAGTACTTC.